The sequence of this TCR beta chain was determined in a study of T cell responses to AZD1222 COVID-19 vaccine. About the research overall: Both about-4-week and about-12-week second-dose recipients were combined.

Study-level points and caveats: Donors were chiefly white British, with a greater number of females, and clonal diversity was perhaps underestimated. Repertoire samples came only from after the peak T cell response. Spike was spanned by vaccine-associated CD4 TCRs, with dominance at 160-218 and 743-854.

The CDR3 has 13 amino acids. In germline, CDR1 is MNHEY, CDR2 SVGEGT. Trimming stripped 4 bases from V and 2 bases from J, with 9 bases between. On this clone: Its antigen remains unknown.

Sequenced by immunoSEQ multiplex PCR; TCRdb stores in-frame clones only, minus some. The sample holds approximately 150,000 clones; 91% are singletons and the top ten take 1.4% to 1.5%. This chain joins TRBV6-2 or TRBV6-3 and TRBJ2-7, with D tentatively TRBD2 (6 bases). The sequence came from an adult in good health. This sample comprised peripheral blood, obtained on day 0 of AZD1222 vaccination. CDR3 sequence (DNA): TGTGCCAGCAGTTGGGGGGAGGCCTACGAGCAGTACTTC. Translation: CASSWGEAYEQYF.